This T cell receptor (beta chain) was found in a study of CD8 T cells in ankylosing spondylitis. This clonotype was picked up many times. TCRdb called the 5' RACE reads again in MiXCR, with one record for every CDR3 protein. The table records around 340,000 distinct CDR3 sequences, roughly 14% of them present only once. The V gene's germline CDR1 is SQVTM and CDR2 ANQGSEA. This CDR3 comprises 11 residues. V lost 5 bases and J 8 bases, leaving 12 bases between the germline ends. Sequenced input: blood, either unsorted or a sorted T cell fraction (not recorded which). V is TRBV29-1 and J is TRBJ1-2; the D gene is possibly TRBD1 (6 bases). This sequence originates from a male donor with ankylosing spondylitis or in good health (not recorded which). The DNA of the CDR3 is TGCAGCGTTCGGGCAGGGGTCGGCTACACCTTC. Protein sequence: CSVRAGVGYTF.